These 15 T cell receptor beta chains were sequenced from one sample in a study of blood T cell repertoires in COVID-19. Produced via immunoSEQ multiplex PCR; TCRdb's table is partial and in-frame only. The sample includes around 200,000 clones, roughly 80% seen only once; the top ten take less than 6%. Input material: peripheral blood. These receptors were obtained from a woman in her 70s with acute or convalescent COVID-19.

V gene TRBV15 combines with J gene TRBJ2-2, with D maybe TRBD2 (6 bases). Looked up from germline, CDR1 is LNHNV and CDR2 is YYDKDF (reference sequence). V was cut by 0 bases and J by 3 bases, with 8 bases left in between. CDR3 length equals 15 residues. As DNA, the CDR3 is TGTGCCACCAGCAGAGATAAGCGGGACACCGGGGAGCTGTTTTTT. Encoded protein: CATSRDKRDTGELFF.

The chain employs TRBV7-2 and TRBJ2-7; the D gene is possibly TRBD2 (6 bases). This CDR3 is 15 amino acids long. V was clipped by 1 base and J by 3 bases, with 13 bases between them. Germline V lookup: CDR1 SGHTA, CDR2 FQGNSA. The CDR3 loop is CASSLDAGGIYEQYF. CDR3 DNA sequence: TGTGCCAGCAGCTTAGACGCAGGAGGGATCTACGAGCAGTACTTC.

Comments on this clone: The same CDR3 can be traced to other DNA sequences in this sample. V gene TRBV6-5 combines with J gene TRBJ1-5, with TRBD1 matching 8 bases. The germline V gene encodes CDR1 MNHEY and CDR2 SVGAGI. V gave up 2 bases and J gave up 5 bases; unmatched junction bases: 2. This CDR3 is 14 amino acids long. The chain's CDR3 is CASSYGQGYQPQHF. The CDR3 nucleotides are TGTGCCAGCAGTTACGGACAGGGTTATCAGCCCCAGCATTTT.

The genes are TRBV7-2 and TRBJ2-7, with 10 bases aligning to TRBD2. CDR3 size: 15 residues. Germline V gives CDR1 SGHTA, CDR2 FQGNSA. With V trimmed by 2 bases and J by 4 bases, 5 bases remained unmatched. CDR3 in amino acids: CASSLITSGNYEQYF. The CDR3 nucleotides read TGTGCCAGCAGCTTAATTACTAGCGGGAATTACGAGCAGTACTTC.

The J gene is TRBJ2-7, the V gene TRBV2; D might be TRBD1 (5 bases). The germline V and J ends were trimmed by 6 bases and 1 base, with 13 bases remaining between them. The CDR3 runs 14 residues. CDR1 is SNHLY and CDR2 is FYNNEI in the germline V gene. CDR3 in amino acids: CASRAGSGSYEQYF. In DNA form, the CDR3 reads TGTGCCAGCAGGGCAGGGTCAGGATCCTACGAGCAGTACTTC. The complete variable domain, with remaining parts taken from reference TRBV2 and TRBJ2-7, reads EPEVTQTPSHQVTQMGQEVILRCVPISNHLYFYWYRQILGQKVEFLVSFYNNEISEKSEIFDDQFSVERPDGSNFTLKIRSTKLEDSAMYFCASRAGSGSYEQYFGPGTRLTVT.

This sequence joins TRBV5-1 and TRBJ2-1; 8 positions agree with TRBD2. Germline V gene data show CDR1 as SGHRS and CDR2 as YFSETQ. This CDR3 region has 15 residues. V lost 7 bases to trimming and J lost 2 bases; unmatched junction nucleotides: 8. CDR3 region: CASGLGLGPYNEQFF. The CDR3 DNA reads as TGCGCCAGCGGCCTGGGACTAGGGCCCTACAATGAGCAGTTCTTC. The entire variable domain, with the rest obtained from reference TRBV5-1 and TRBJ2-1, is as follows: KAGVTQTPRYLIKTRGQQVTLSCSPISGHRSVSWYQQTPGQGLQFLFEYFSETQRNKGNFPGRFSGRQFSNSRSEMNVSTLELGDSALYLCASGLGLGPYNEQFFGPGTRLTVL.

The V call is TRBV5-1, the J call TRBJ1-1; the match to TRBD1 covers 9 bases. This CDR3 spans 14 amino acids. Germline V gives CDR1 SGHRS, CDR2 YFSETQ. The junction had 1 base not matched to a gene; V was cut back by 3 bases and J by 1 base. The CDR3, as DNA: TGCGCCAGCAGCTGGACAGGGGCGAACACTGAAGCTTTCTTT. Its translation: CASSWTGANTEAFF.

The chain couples TRBV27 to TRBJ1-1; the D is unclear. CDR1 is MNHEY, CDR2 SMNVEV, per germline (reference sequence). Trimming removed 5 bases from V and 0 bases from J, with 7 bases in between. The CDR3 loop spans 13 amino acids. CDR3 sequence reads: CASSADMNTEAFF. The CDR3 coding sequence is TGTGCCAGCAGTGCAGACATGAACACTGAAGCTTTCTTT.

This clone was detected a few times. This chain links TRBV5-1 with TRBJ2-5; TRBD2 matches at 7 bases. This CDR3 contains 15 residues. The germline gives CDR1 SGHRS, CDR2 YFSETQ. V was clipped by 0 bases and J by 5 bases; unmatched bases: 7. In DNA, the CDR3 is TGCGCCAGCAGCTTGGCCGTAGACGGGGGGGAGACCCAGTACTTC. As protein: CASSLAVDGGETQYF. Full variable domain (missing parts from reference TRBV5-1 and TRBJ2-5): KAGVTQTPRYLIKTRGQQVTLSCSPISGHRSVSWYQQTPGQGLQFLFEYFSETQRNKGNFPGRFSGRQFSNSRSEMNVSTLELGDSALYLCASSLAVDGGETQYFGPGTRLLVL.

V usage is TRBV10-2 and J usage is TRBJ2-1; D may be TRBD2 (7 bases). Germline values: CDR1 WSHSY, CDR2 SAAADI. The germline V and J ends were trimmed by 10 bases and 9 bases, with 16 bases remaining between them. The CDR3 covers 12 residues. DNA of the CDR3: TGCGCCACCAGAGACCGGGGGGCTGAGCAGTTCTTC. Translating gives CATRDRGAEQFF.

The rearrangement joins TRBV11-3 to TRBJ2-7, with 16 bases aligning to TRBD2. Trimming at V came to 5 bases and at J to 5 bases, leaving 6 bases not matched to a gene. Looked up from germline, CDR1 is SGHNT and CDR2 is YENEEA. This CDR3 region has 16 residues. The CDR3 region has the DNA TGTGCCAGCAGCCCGGGACTAGCGGGAGGGTTCAACGAGCAGTACTTC. As protein: CASSPGLAGGFNEQYF.

This clone has more than one count but fewer than ten. The chain combines TRBV5-5 with TRBJ1-5, with 8 bases identical to TRBD1. The germline V gene has CDR1 SGHKS and CDR2 YYEKEE (reference sequence). V trimming: 0 bases; J trimming: 5 bases; junction bases outside the gene matches: 7. The CDR3 consists of 16 residues. The CDR3 spells CASSLGGRGQDQPQHF. The CDR3 DNA follows: TGTGCCAGCAGCTTGGGAGGCAGGGGGCAGGATCAGCCCCAGCATTTT.

This sequence joins TRBV18 and TRBJ1-6; 7 bases are a match to TRBD1. CDR1 is KGHSH, CDR2 LQKENI, per germline. The CDR3 has 18 residues. Losses at the gene ends were 0 bases for V and 5 bases for J; bases not matched to a gene: 10. The CDR3 sequence: CASSPPRRPGQNNSPLHF. The CDR3 DNA follows: TGTGCCAGCTCACCACCGCGTCGTCCGGGACAGAATAATTCACCCCTCCACTTT.

As to this clone: Other DNA sequences in the sample encode the same CDR3. The V gene is TRBV5-6, the J gene TRBJ2-1; TRBD2 matches 7 bases. Germline V gives CDR1 SGHDT, CDR2 YYEEEE. The CDR3 contains 15 residues. The V and J ends lost 0 bases and 0 bases, in that order; junction bases with no gene match: 0. The CDR3 DNA reads as TGTGCCAGCAGCTTGGGCGGGAGCTCCTACAATGAGCAGTTCTTC. Translated: CASSLGGSSYNEQFF.

The V and J genes are TRBV29-1 and TRBJ2-5; 8 bases match TRBD1. Germline lookup yields CDR1 SQVTM and CDR2 ANQGSEA. V lost 3 bases to trimming and J lost 5 bases; unmatched junction nucleotides: 2. The CDR3 consists of 12 residues. The CDR3 is CSVDWTGETQYF. CDR3 nucleotide sequence: TGCAGCGTTGATTGGACAGGGGAGACCCAGTACTTC.